The T cell receptor beta chain under discussion was sequenced for a study of blood T cell repertoires in COVID-19. CDR3 length: 11 residues. Per the germline V gene, CDR1 is MNHNY and CDR2 is SVGAGI (reference sequence). V lost 6 bases, J lost 12 bases, and 12 bases lay in between. Study processing details: Amplified reference gene primers provided the basis for estimating nucleated cell counts. Only in-frame clones appear in the TCRdb table, and some are missing; sequencing was by immunoSEQ multiplex PCR. The V and J calls and clone size are taken from that table; D and trimming were inferred from the DNA. The data hold a few hundred thousand clones, with 90% observed a single time.

Material for sequencing was peripheral blood. The sequence derives from a woman between 40 and 50 years old with COVID-19, enrolled during active disease. The genes are TRBV6-6 and TRBJ2-1; possible D gene TRBD1, 6 bases. CDR3: CASRRQGGQFF. The CDR3 DNA sequence: TGTGCCAGCAGGCGACAAGGGGGGCAGTTCTTC.